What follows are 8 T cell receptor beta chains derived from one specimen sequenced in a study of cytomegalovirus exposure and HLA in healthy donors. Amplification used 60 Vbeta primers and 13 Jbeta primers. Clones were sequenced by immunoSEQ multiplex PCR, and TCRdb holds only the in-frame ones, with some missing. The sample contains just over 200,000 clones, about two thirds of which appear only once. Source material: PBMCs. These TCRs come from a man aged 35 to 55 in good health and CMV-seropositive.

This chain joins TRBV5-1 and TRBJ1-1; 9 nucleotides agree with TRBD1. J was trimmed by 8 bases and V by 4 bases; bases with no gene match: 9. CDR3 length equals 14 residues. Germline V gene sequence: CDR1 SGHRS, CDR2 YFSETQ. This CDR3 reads CASSRRTGDPEAFF. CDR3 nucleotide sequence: TGCGCCAGCAGCCGAAGGACAGGGGATCCCGAAGCTTTCTTT.

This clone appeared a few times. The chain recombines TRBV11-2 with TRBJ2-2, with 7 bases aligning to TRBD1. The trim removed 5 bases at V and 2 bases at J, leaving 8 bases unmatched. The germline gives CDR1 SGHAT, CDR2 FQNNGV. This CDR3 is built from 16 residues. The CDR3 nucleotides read TGTGCCAGCAGCACATATGGGACAGTCAACACCGGGGAGCTGTTTTTT. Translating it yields CASSTYGTVNTGELFF. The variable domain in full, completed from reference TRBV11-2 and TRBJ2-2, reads EAGVAQSPRYKIIEKRQSVAFWCNPISGHATLYWYQQILGQGPKLLIQFQNNGVVDDSQLPKDRFSAERLKGVDSTLKIQPAKLEDSAVYLCASSTYGTVNTGELFFGEGSRLTVL.

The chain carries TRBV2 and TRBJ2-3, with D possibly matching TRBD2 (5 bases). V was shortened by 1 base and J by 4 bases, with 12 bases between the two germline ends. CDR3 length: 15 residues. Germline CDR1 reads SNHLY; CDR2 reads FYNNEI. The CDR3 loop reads CASSEELISADTQYF. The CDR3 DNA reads TGTGCCAGCAGTGAAGAGCTGATTAGCGCAGATACGCAGTATTTT.

CDR3 sequence: CASSEFGLNYGYTF. In DNA form, the CDR3 reads TGTGCCAGCAGTGAATTCGGTCTTAACTATGGCTACACCTTC. The chain employs TRBV25-1 and TRBJ1-2; D is unresolved. Germline CDR1 MGHDK, CDR2 SYGVNS. V was clipped by 1 base and J by 1 base, with 7 bases between them. The CDR3 covers 14 residues.

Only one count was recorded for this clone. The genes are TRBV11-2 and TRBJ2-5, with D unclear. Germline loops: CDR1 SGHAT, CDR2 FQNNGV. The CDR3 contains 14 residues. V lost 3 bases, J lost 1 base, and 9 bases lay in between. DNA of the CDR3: TGTGCCAGCAGCTTTAATACGGTCCAAGAGACCCAGTACTTC. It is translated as CASSFNTVQETQYF.

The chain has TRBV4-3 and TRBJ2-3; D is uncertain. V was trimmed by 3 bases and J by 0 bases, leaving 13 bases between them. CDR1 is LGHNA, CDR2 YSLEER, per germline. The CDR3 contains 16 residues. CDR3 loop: CASSQSTKTSTDTQYF. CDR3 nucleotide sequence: TGCGCCAGCAGCCAGTCTACTAAGACTAGCACAGATACGCAGTATTTT.

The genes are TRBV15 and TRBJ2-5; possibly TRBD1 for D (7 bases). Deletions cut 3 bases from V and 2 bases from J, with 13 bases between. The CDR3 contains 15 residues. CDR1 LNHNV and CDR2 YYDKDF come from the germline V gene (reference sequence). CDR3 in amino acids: CATSRGGQKQETQYF. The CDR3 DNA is TGTGCCACCAGCAGGGGGGGACAGAAACAAGAGACCCAGTACTTC.

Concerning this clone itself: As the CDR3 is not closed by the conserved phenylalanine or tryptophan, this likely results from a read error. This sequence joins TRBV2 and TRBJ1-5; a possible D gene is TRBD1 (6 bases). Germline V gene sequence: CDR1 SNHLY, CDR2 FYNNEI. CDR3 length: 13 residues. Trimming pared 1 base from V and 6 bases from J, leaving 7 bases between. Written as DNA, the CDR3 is TGTGCCAGCAGTGAAGGAGGGGGTCAGCCCCAGCATCTT. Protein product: CASSEGGGQPQHL.